Included here is one T cell receptor beta chain sequence, with context. What it recognizes is unknown. From germline, CDR1 is SNHLY and CDR2 FYNNEI. There are 13 residues in the CDR3. V trimming: 9 bases; J trimming: 8 bases; junction bases outside the gene matches: 6. Two or more post-ART PBMC samples, plus at least one pre-ART sample, were available for each donor. Prior to DNA extraction, the samples held about 1-11 million cryopreserved PBMC. Version v3.0 of the immunoSEQ assay ran at survey level. TCRdb's table, derived via immunoSEQ multiplex PCR, lists solely in-frame clones and lacks some. The sample includes about 48,000 clones, around 84% of them seen just once. The sample is drawn from a study of long-term antiretroviral therapy in people with HIV. Study results and caveats: Pre-ART clonal expansions dominated every time point's repertoire.

V gene TRBV2 combines with J gene TRBJ1-6; 8 bases are a match to TRBD1. Sequenced here: unsorted PBMCs, sampled 0.8 years after starting antiretroviral therapy. The TCR comes from a woman between 18 and 29 years old with HIV. CDR3 DNA sequence: TGTGCCAGGGAAGGACAGGGCGATTCACCCCTCCACTTT. It translates to CAREGQGDSPLHF.